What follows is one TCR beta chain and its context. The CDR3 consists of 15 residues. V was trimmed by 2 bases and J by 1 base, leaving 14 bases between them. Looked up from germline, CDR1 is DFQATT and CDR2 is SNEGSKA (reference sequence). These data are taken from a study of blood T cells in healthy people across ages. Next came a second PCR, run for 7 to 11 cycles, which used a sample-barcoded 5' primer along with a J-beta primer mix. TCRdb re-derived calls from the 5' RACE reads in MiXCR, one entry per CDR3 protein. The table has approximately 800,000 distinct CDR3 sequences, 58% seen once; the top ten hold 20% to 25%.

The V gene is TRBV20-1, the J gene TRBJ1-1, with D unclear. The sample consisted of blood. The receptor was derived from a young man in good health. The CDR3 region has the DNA TGCAGTGCTAGACCCGAGGACGGACCGAACACTGAAGCTTTCTTT. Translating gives CSARPEDGPNTEAFF.